This T cell receptor beta chain was recovered during a study of T cells after yellow fever vaccination. UMIs and a universal primer site were added when TCR cDNA was made by 5'RACE template switching. MiXCR was run by TCRdb on the 5' RACE reads, yielding one entry per CDR3 protein. The sample has some 420,000 distinct CDR3 sequences; approximately 19% are singletons. The CDR3 covers 15 residues. V was pared by 0 bases and J by 5 bases, with 2 bases of the junction left unmatched. The chain has TRBV12-3 or TRBV12-4 and TRBJ2-2; 8 nucleotides align to TRBD2. The starting material was PBMCs, obtained before the yellow fever booster vaccination. This receptor was identified in a man aged 18-30 years who received the YFV17D yellow fever vaccine. The CDR3 sequence is CASSLAPGGTGELFF. Here the CDR3 DNA reads TGTGCCAGCAGTTTAGCCCCGGGAGGGACCGGGGAGCTGTTTTTT.